Listed below are T cell receptor beta chains from one sample, sequenced in a study of cytomegalovirus exposure and HLA in healthy donors. Only in-frame clones appear in the TCRdb table, and some are missing; sequencing was by immunoSEQ multiplex PCR. The table has under 100,000 clones, more than 70% seen once. The material sequenced was PBMCs. Source of these receptors: a woman aged 18-30 years in good health and CMV-seropositive. Each CDR3 is given with its conserved first and last residue. The order of the fields is D gene, clone size, J gene, V gene, CDR3 protein, CDR3 DNA. The D gene is left open where the match is weak. Clone size, where shown, is once, few, many, or a class for clones that have expanded.

>TRBD1|-|TRBJ1-1|TRBV9
CASSKQGDTEAFF
TGTGCCAGCAGCAAACAGGGGGACACTGAAGCTTTCTTT
>-|-|TRBJ1-5|TRBV6-6
CASLDGLYSNQPQHF
TGTGCCAGTCTAGACGGACTATATAGCAATCAGCCCCAGCATTTT
>TRBD1|-|TRBJ2-7|TRBV5-1
CASSSGTANLEQYF
TGCGCCAGCAGCTCCGGGACAGCTAATCTGGAGCAGTACTTC
>-|-|TRBJ2-3|TRBV2
CAGTRGSTDTQYF
TGTGCCGGCACCAGGGGCAGTACAGATACGCAGTATTTT
>TRBD1|few|TRBJ2-7|TRBV7-2
CASSFSQGAYEQYF
TGTGCCAGCAGCTTTAGTCAGGGGGCCTACGAGCAGTACTTC
>TRBD2|once|TRBJ2-5|TRBV5-5
CASSSTSGVQETQYF
TGTGCCAGCAGCTCGACTAGCGGGGTCCAAGAGACCCAGTACTTC
>-|few|TRBJ1-2|TRBV2
CASASGYRVHGYTF
TGTGCCAGCGCATCAGGTTACAGAGTTCACGGCTACACCTTC
>-|-|TRBJ2-2|TRBV5-1
CASSRGQLTGELFF
TGCGCCAGCAGCCGAGGACAACTCACCGGGGAGCTGTTTTTT
>-|-|TRBJ2-7|TRBV21-1
CASSKGTGGHEQYF
TGTGCCAGCAGCAAAGGGACAGGGGGGCACGAGCAGTACTTC
>TRBD1|few|TRBJ1-2|TRBV19
CASMGQGNGGYTF
TGTGCCAGTATGGGACAGGGGAATGGTGGCTACACCTTC
>-|few|TRBJ2-7|TRBV10-3
CAISDIGGEQYF
TGTGCCATCAGTGACATCGGGGGTGAGCAGTACTTC
>TRBD2|once|TRBJ2-5|TRBV7-9
CASRPTSGIILVGETQYF
TGTGCCAGCAGGCCGACTAGCGGGATCATTCTGGTGGGAGAGACCCAGTACTTC
>TRBD1|-|TRBJ2-3|TRBV11-3
CASSQETGGLYF
TGTGCCAGCAGCCAGGAGACAGGGGGATTGTATTTT
>TRBD1|-|TRBJ1-1|TRBV19
CAAQGAVYTEAFF
TGTGCCGCACAGGGGGCGGTTTACACTGAAGCTTTCTTT
>-|-|TRBJ1-1|TRBV11-1
CASSVQGNTEAFF
TGTGCCAGCAGCGTACAGGGGAACACTGAAGCTTTCTTT
>TRBD2|-|TRBJ2-5|TRBV28
CASSTQTSGVQETQYF
TGTGCCAGCAGTACCCAGACTAGCGGGGTCCAAGAGACCCAGTACTTC
>-|-|TRBJ1-1|TRBV5-1
CASREGRDTEAFF
TGCGCCAGCAGGGAGGGCCGAGACACTGAAGCTTTCTTT
>TRBD2|-|TRBJ2-1|TRBV10-2
CASSEASGGAGEQFF
TGCGCCAGCAGTGAAGCGAGCGGGGGCGCGGGTGAGCAGTTCTTC
>TRBD1|-|TRBJ2-7|TRBV28
CASSLETGFEQYF
TGTGCCAGCAGCTTAGAGACAGGGTTTGAGCAGTACTTC
>-|few|TRBJ2-7|TRBV5-1
CASRTNYEQYF
TGCGCCAGCAGGACTAACTACGAGCAGTACTTC
>TRBD2|-|TRBJ2-7|TRBV7-2
CASRGGDYEQYF
TGTGCCAGCAGGGGGGGGGACTACGAGCAGTACTTC
>TRBD1|-|TRBJ1-5|TRBV5-1
CASSLGGGNSQPQHF
TGCGCCAGCAGCTTGGGAGGGGGCAACAGTCAGCCCCAGCATTTT
>-|-|TRBJ1-2|TRBV14
CASSRANYGYTF
TGTGCCAGCAGCCGAGCTAACTATGGCTACACCTTC
>TRBD1|-|TRBJ1-6|TRBV4-3
CASSQADRGGNSPLHF
TGCGCCAGCAGCCAAGCAGACAGGGGCGGTAATTCACCCCTCCACTTT
>TRBD1|-|TRBJ2-7|TRBV5-1
CASSFRDRGEQYF
TGCGCCAGCAGCTTCCGGGACAGAGGCGAGCAGTACTTC
>TRBD2|-|TRBJ2-7|TRBV4-3
CASSQGTSGDYEQYF
TGCGCCAGCAGCCAAGGGACTAGCGGGGACTACGAGCAGTACTTC
>TRBD1|-|TRBJ1-4|TRBV7-9
CASSRGRRTNEKLFF
TGTGCCAGCAGCAGGGGGCGCAGGACTAATGAAAAACTGTTTTTT
>-|-|TRBJ2-2|TRBV29-1
CSVERRVTNGELFF
TGCAGCGTTGAACGCAGGGTCACAAACGGGGAGCTGTTTTTT
>TRBD1|-|TRBJ2-3|TRBV6-4
CASSGQGGADTQYF
TGTGCCAGCAGCGGACAGGGAGGTGCAGATACGCAGTATTTT